One and the same sample provided the 17 T cell receptor beta chains below, sequenced in a study of blood T cell repertoires in COVID-19. TCRdb's copy holds only in-frame clones and misses some; the assay was immunoSEQ multiplex PCR. The repertoire consists of about 380,000 clones, with approximately 80% occurring once and the leading ten covering 0.85% to 1.3%. Material: peripheral blood. Receptors originate from a human donor with acute or convalescent COVID-19. The donor label of this sample is uncertain.

Here the CDR3 reads CASSILGRETQYF. The CDR3 DNA reads TGTGCCAGTAGTATTCTGGGGCGGGAGACCCAGTACTTC. The genes are TRBV19 and TRBJ2-5, with TRBD1 as a possible D gene (5 bases). CDR1 is LNHDA, CDR2 SQIVND, per germline (reference sequence). V was trimmed by 3 bases and J by 5 bases, leaving 10 bases between them. This CDR3 comprises 13 residues.

The rearrangement links TRBV18 to TRBJ2-2, with D possibly TRBD2 on 5 matching bases. The CDR3 has 15 amino acids. The V and J ends lost 4 bases and 0 bases respectively, with 9 bases between them. Germline CDR1 KGHSH, CDR2 LQKENI. CDR3 DNA sequence: TGTGCCAGCTCACAGAGGACTGCGAACACCGGGGAGCTGTTTTTT. It codes for CASSQRTANTGELFF.

This chain uses TRBV11-2 with TRBJ2-1; D not certain. Trimming cost V 2 bases and J 2 bases, with 4 bases left between them. This CDR3 contains 13 residues. Germline V gene data show CDR1 as SGHAT and CDR2 as FQNNGV. The CDR3 sequence: CASSLTAYNEQFF. DNA of the CDR3: TGTGCCAGCAGCTTAACAGCCTACAATGAGCAGTTCTTC.

This chain links TRBV28 with TRBJ1-2; 8 bases map to TRBD1. Germline loops: CDR1 MDHEN, CDR2 SYDVKM. The J segment lost 3 bases and the V segment lost 3 bases, leaving 0 bases of the junction unmatched. The CDR3 is 13 amino acids. DNA for the CDR3: TGTGCCAGCAGTTTGGACAGGGACTATGGCTACACCTTC. It translates to CASSLDRDYGYTF.

The chain has TRBV5-1 and TRBJ2-3, with 12 bases lining up with TRBD2. This CDR3 is built from 20 residues. Germline CDR1 reads SGHRS; CDR2 reads YFSETQ. V dropped 4 bases and J dropped 4; count of bases not matched to a gene: 19. The chain's CDR3 is CASSMRQGLAGGPGSDTQYF. The CDR3 coding sequence is TGCGCCAGCAGCATGAGACAGGGTCTAGCGGGAGGGCCTGGGTCAGATACGCAGTATTTT.

The chain is built from TRBV18 and TRBJ1-6; D unclear. V was trimmed by 3 bases and J by 8 bases, leaving 8 bases between them. The CDR3 spans 13 residues. Germline V gives CDR1 KGHSH, CDR2 LQKENI. The CDR3 sequence: CASSPLRDSPLHF. The CDR3 DNA is TGTGCCAGCTCACCCCTCCGGGATTCACCCCTCCACTTT.

The chain carries TRBV30 and TRBJ2-4; TRBD2 aligns across 10 bases. Germline V gene data show CDR1 as GTSNPN and CDR2 as SVGIG (reference sequence). The CDR3 runs 16 residues. J was trimmed by 0 bases and V by 4 bases; bases with no gene match: 6. CDR3 region: CAWTASGGLAKNIQYF. The CDR3 DNA reads TGTGCCTGGACCGCTAGCGGGGGATTAGCCAAAAACATTCAGTACTTC.

In its sample, this clone was seen a few times. This chain uses TRBV11-1 with TRBJ2-7; 8 nucleotides align to TRBD2. CDR1 SGHAT and CDR2 FQDESV come from the germline V gene (reference sequence). This CDR3 is built from 14 residues. The V gene end was trimmed by 6 bases and the J gene end by 3 bases; junction bases not matched to a gene: 7. The CDR3 here is CASSAGGLNYEQYF. The DNA for the CDR3 is TGTGCCAGCAGTGCGGGGGGACTGAACTACGAGCAGTACTTC.

The genes are TRBV19 and TRBJ2-1; 8 positions agree with TRBD1. V trimming: 5 bases; J trimming: 8 bases; junction bases outside the gene matches: 5. The V gene's germline CDR1 is LNHDA and CDR2 SQIVND (reference sequence). The CDR3 loop spans 13 amino acids. CDR3 protein: CASSSTGGDEQFF. The CDR3 DNA follows: TGTGCCAGTAGTTCAACAGGGGGTGATGAGCAGTTCTTC.

The chain combines TRBV12-5 with TRBJ1-1; 7 bases map to TRBD1. CDR3 length: 18 residues. V shed 2 bases and J 0 bases; nucleotides not matched to a gene: 12. Germline lookup yields CDR1 LGHNT and CDR2 FRNRAP. DNA of the CDR3: TGTGCTAGTGGTTTGTCTCGGACAGGACCACAGTTGAACACTGAAGCTTTCTTT. It is translated as CASGLSRTGPQLNTEAFF.

V is TRBV2 and J is TRBJ1-2, with 9 bases that match TRBD1. The germline gives CDR1 SNHLY, CDR2 FYNNEI. This CDR3 comprises 13 residues. Trimming took 1 base from V and 6 from J; bases not matched to a gene: 0. The CDR3 spells CASSEGQGDGYTF. In DNA form, the CDR3 reads TGTGCCAGCAGTGAAGGACAGGGGGATGGCTACACCTTC.

The chain links TRBV7-2 to TRBJ2-1, with D uncertain. The germline V gene encodes CDR1 SGHTA and CDR2 FQGNSA. The CDR3 has 13 amino acids. V was cut by 5 bases and J by 0 bases, with 5 bases left in between. DNA for the CDR3: TGTGCCAGCAGCACGAGCTCCTACAATGAGCAGTTCTTC. It yields the protein CASSTSSYNEQFF.

Here the CDR3 reads CASSLMGQLNTEAFF. CDR3 in DNA: TGTGCCAGCAGCTTAATGGGACAGTTGAACACTGAAGCTTTCTTT. V gene TRBV7-8 combines with J gene TRBJ1-1; 7 positions agree with TRBD1. Trimming took 2 bases from V and 0 from J; bases not matched to a gene: 3. CDR3 length: 15 amino acids. Germline CDR1 SGHVS, CDR2 FQNEAQ.

This sequence joins TRBV5-1 and TRBJ2-3; the match to TRBD2 covers 7 bases. The germline V gene has CDR1 SGHRS and CDR2 YFSETQ. The CDR3 covers 16 residues. J was trimmed by 1 base and V by 4 bases; bases with no gene match: 9. The CDR3 spells CASSIAAGSGTDTQYF. The DNA for the CDR3 is TGCGCCAGCAGCATCGCAGCGGGATCGGGCACAGATACGCAGTATTTT.

J is TRBJ1-6 and V is TRBV2, with no clear D. The CDR3 contains 13 residues. The V gene's germline CDR1 is SNHLY and CDR2 FYNNEI. The V end lost 5 bases, the J end lost 7 bases, and 9 bases lay between the germline ends. CDR3 nucleotides: TGTGCCAGCAGTACGTCAGAAAATTCACCCCTCCACTTT. This translates into CASSTSENSPLHF.

This chain links TRBV19 with TRBJ1-4, with 9 bases aligning to TRBD1. The germline CDR1 and CDR2 sequences are LNHDA and SQIVND (reference sequence). V was clipped by 11 bases and J by 3 bases; unmatched bases: 4. The CDR3 sequence is 13 residues long. DNA of the CDR3: TGTGCCTCCCGGACAGGGGCTAATGAAAAACTGTTTTTT. Residues: CASRTGANEKLFF.

V gene TRBV4-2 combines with J gene TRBJ2-2; 7 bases map to TRBD2. The CDR3 runs to 17 residues. Germline CDR1 reads LGHNA; CDR2 reads YNFKEQ. V dropped 0 bases and J dropped 3; count of bases not matched to a gene: 7. This CDR3 reads CASSQEGGMGDTGELFF. The CDR3 DNA reads TGTGCCAGCAGCCAAGAGGGGGGGATGGGTGACACCGGGGAGCTGTTTTTT.